This is a list of T cell receptor beta chains from one sample in a study of identical twins. TCRdb re-called the 5' RACE reads with MiXCR, one entry per CDR3 protein. The sample includes roughly 700,000 distinct CDR3 sequences, about 9.4% of them seen just once. This sample was also put to use in a study of yellow fever vaccine responses in identical twins.

The material sequenced was PBMCs. The receptors stem from a woman younger than 30 in good health. CDR3s include the opening cysteine and the closing phenylalanine or tryptophan. D genes are given only for firm matches. A row's size may be missing; if present it is once, few, many or a size class.

j_call: TRBJ2-6; v_call: TRBV28; d_call: TRBD1; clone_size: many; cdr3_aa: CASSPTGVGANVLTF
j_call: TRBJ2-1; v_call: TRBV20-1; d_call: .; clone_size: .; cdr3_aa: CSAPWGAINEQFF
j_call: TRBJ2-3; v_call: TRBV5-1; d_call: TRBD2; clone_size: few; cdr3_aa: CASSLGVTSGSSTDTQYF
j_call: TRBJ2-2; v_call: TRBV29-1; d_call: TRBD1; clone_size: many; cdr3_aa: CSVEDKSRGPGGELFF
j_call: TRBJ2-5; v_call: TRBV5-1; d_call: .; clone_size: many; cdr3_aa: CASSLWGQAETQYF
j_call: TRBJ2-3; v_call: TRBV20-1; d_call: TRBD2; clone_size: .; cdr3_aa: CSARRAGAPDTQYF
j_call: TRBJ2-2; v_call: TRBV27; d_call: .; clone_size: many; cdr3_aa: CATPNTGELFF
j_call: TRBJ2-7; v_call: TRBV6-2/TRBV6-3; d_call: .; clone_size: many; cdr3_aa: CASSYSIRSGYEQYF
j_call: TRBJ2-5; v_call: TRBV5-1; d_call: .; clone_size: few; cdr3_aa: CASSSPGKETQYF
j_call: TRBJ2-2; v_call: TRBV12-3/TRBV12-4; d_call: .; clone_size: .; cdr3_aa: CASSLRGLGTGELFF
j_call: TRBJ2-1; v_call: TRBV2; d_call: .; clone_size: .; cdr3_aa: CASRTDDKEQFF
j_call: TRBJ2-7; v_call: TRBV6-1; d_call: .; clone_size: many; cdr3_aa: CASREAEGEQYF
j_call: TRBJ1-5; v_call: TRBV20-1; d_call: .; clone_size: .; cdr3_aa: CRGLLGNQPQHF
j_call: TRBJ2-7; v_call: TRBV7-8; d_call: TRBD1; clone_size: .; cdr3_aa: CASSRRQTGQGATYEQYF
j_call: TRBJ2-3; v_call: TRBV5-1; d_call: TRBD1; clone_size: many; cdr3_aa: CASSSGTGYSDTQYF
j_call: TRBJ2-7; v_call: TRBV14; d_call: TRBD2; clone_size: few; cdr3_aa: CASSQESWASGTPYEQYF
j_call: TRBJ1-3; v_call: TRBV6-1; d_call: TRBD1; clone_size: .; cdr3_aa: CASARGLSGNTIYF
j_call: TRBJ2-3; v_call: TRBV20-1; d_call: TRBD2; clone_size: .; cdr3_aa: CSASLIAGVSDTQYF
j_call: TRBJ2-1; v_call: TRBV6-2/TRBV6-3; d_call: TRBD2; clone_size: many; cdr3_aa: CASSKLAGDYNEQFF
j_call: TRBJ2-1; v_call: TRBV12-3/TRBV12-4; d_call: TRBD2; clone_size: many; cdr3_aa: CASSRREGEQFF
j_call: TRBJ2-3; v_call: TRBV20-1; d_call: TRBD2; clone_size: .; cdr3_aa: CSARDQTSGGAYGTDTQYF
j_call: TRBJ2-5; v_call: TRBV24-1; d_call: .; clone_size: few; cdr3_aa: CATSESGLWETQYF
j_call: TRBJ2-3; v_call: TRBV11-2; d_call: .; clone_size: few; cdr3_aa: CASSFEGGGRDTQYF
j_call: TRBJ2-4; v_call: TRBV27; d_call: .; clone_size: .; cdr3_aa: CASSSGELKNIQYF
j_call: TRBJ1-2; v_call: TRBV20-1; d_call: TRBD1; clone_size: many; cdr3_aa: CSARQGGYTF
j_call: TRBJ2-5; v_call: TRBV5-1; d_call: .; clone_size: many; cdr3_aa: CASRSDRSQETQYF
j_call: TRBJ2-4; v_call: TRBV7-2; d_call: TRBD1; clone_size: few; cdr3_aa: CASSPGTGGNIQYF
j_call: TRBJ2-1; v_call: TRBV5-6; d_call: .; clone_size: few; cdr3_aa: CASDFQGRTFLGEQFF
j_call: TRBJ2-1; v_call: TRBV5-1; d_call: .; clone_size: many; cdr3_aa: CASGERLVLNYNEQFF
j_call: TRBJ2-3; v_call: TRBV3-1; d_call: .; clone_size: few; cdr3_aa: CASSRRSGGTDTQYF
j_call: TRBJ1-5; v_call: TRBV12-3/TRBV12-4; d_call: .; clone_size: many; cdr3_aa: CASRQDVGGHQPQHF
j_call: TRBJ1-1; v_call: TRBV5-5; d_call: TRBD1; clone_size: .; cdr3_aa: CASSLRLRTGVGTEAFF
j_call: TRBJ2-6; v_call: TRBV19; d_call: TRBD1; clone_size: few; cdr3_aa: CASSPTGGGSAGANVLTF
j_call: TRBJ2-1; v_call: TRBV12-3/TRBV12-4; d_call: .; clone_size: few; cdr3_aa: CASSGGIYNEQFF
j_call: TRBJ1-1; v_call: TRBV5-1; d_call: TRBD1; clone_size: .; cdr3_aa: CASSGQGWDTEAFF
j_call: TRBJ1-5; v_call: TRBV12-3/TRBV12-4; d_call: .; clone_size: many; cdr3_aa: CASRGPTVNQPQHF
j_call: TRBJ2-2; v_call: TRBV28; d_call: TRBD1; clone_size: few; cdr3_aa: CATSGTGRNGELFF
j_call: TRBJ2-1; v_call: TRBV12-3/TRBV12-4; d_call: TRBD2; clone_size: few; cdr3_aa: CASSTSGAGVNEQFF
j_call: TRBJ1-5; v_call: TRBV20-1; d_call: .; clone_size: .; cdr3_aa: CSAFGRVQPQHF
j_call: TRBJ2-5; v_call: TRBV7-9; d_call: TRBD2; clone_size: few; cdr3_aa: CASSLGPGGSYQETQYF
j_call: TRBJ2-3; v_call: TRBV29-1; d_call: .; clone_size: .; cdr3_aa: CSVADPGTELWEWDTQYF
j_call: TRBJ2-7; v_call: TRBV5-1; d_call: TRBD1; clone_size: .; cdr3_aa: CASSFFSPGQGADEQYF
j_call: TRBJ2-3; v_call: TRBV7-3; d_call: TRBD2; clone_size: .; cdr3_aa: CASSLGVRSGGPYTDTQYF
j_call: TRBJ2-7; v_call: TRBV4-1; d_call: .; clone_size: few; cdr3_aa: CASSQALRNYEQYF
j_call: TRBJ2-7; v_call: TRBV27; d_call: TRBD2; clone_size: few; cdr3_aa: CASSFSGASGSYEQYF
j_call: TRBJ2-7; v_call: TRBV7-9; d_call: .; clone_size: few; cdr3_aa: CASSLGTQPDEQYF
j_call: TRBJ2-1; v_call: TRBV29-1; d_call: .; clone_size: few; cdr3_aa: CSVEERYNEQFF
j_call: TRBJ2-5; v_call: TRBV28; d_call: TRBD2; clone_size: once; cdr3_aa: CASSLGLAGARETQYF
j_call: TRBJ2-3; v_call: TRBV20-1; d_call: .; clone_size: few; cdr3_aa: CSAREILIRNTQYF
j_call: TRBJ2-1; v_call: TRBV7-6; d_call: TRBD2; clone_size: .; cdr3_aa: CASSFPAGHPSAEQFF
j_call: TRBJ1-1; v_call: TRBV7-9; d_call: .; clone_size: .; cdr3_aa: CASSLAPRSGMNTEAFF
j_call: TRBJ2-2; v_call: TRBV20-1; d_call: TRBD2; clone_size: .; cdr3_aa: CSASSGGGELFF
j_call: TRBJ2-4; v_call: TRBV7-2; d_call: .; clone_size: .; cdr3_aa: CASSAPSGYKNIQYF
j_call: TRBJ1-2; v_call: TRBV29-1; d_call: .; clone_size: .; cdr3_aa: CSVVHGGGYTF
j_call: TRBJ1-5; v_call: TRBV27; d_call: TRBD1; clone_size: few; cdr3_aa: CASRERQGVSQPQHF
j_call: TRBJ2-7; v_call: TRBV5-5; d_call: TRBD1; clone_size: many; cdr3_aa: CASRTGVYEQYF
j_call: TRBJ2-5; v_call: TRBV12-3/TRBV12-4; d_call: TRBD1; clone_size: .; cdr3_aa: CASSSPQGAGTQYF
j_call: TRBJ2-7; v_call: TRBV20-1; d_call: .; clone_size: many; cdr3_aa: CSARDLKGNYEQYF